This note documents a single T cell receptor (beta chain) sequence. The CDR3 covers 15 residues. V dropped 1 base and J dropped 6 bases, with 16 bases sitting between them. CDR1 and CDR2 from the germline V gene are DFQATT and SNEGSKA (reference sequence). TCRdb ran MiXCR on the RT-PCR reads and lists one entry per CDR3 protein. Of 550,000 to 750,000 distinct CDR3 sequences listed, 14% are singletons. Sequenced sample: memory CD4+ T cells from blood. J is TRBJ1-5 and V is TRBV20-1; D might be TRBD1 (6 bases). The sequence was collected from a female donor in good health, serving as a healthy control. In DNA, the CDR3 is TGCAGTGCTAGAGGTACGGGGGCGATGATTCAGCCCCAGCATTTT. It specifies CSARGTGAMIQPQHF.